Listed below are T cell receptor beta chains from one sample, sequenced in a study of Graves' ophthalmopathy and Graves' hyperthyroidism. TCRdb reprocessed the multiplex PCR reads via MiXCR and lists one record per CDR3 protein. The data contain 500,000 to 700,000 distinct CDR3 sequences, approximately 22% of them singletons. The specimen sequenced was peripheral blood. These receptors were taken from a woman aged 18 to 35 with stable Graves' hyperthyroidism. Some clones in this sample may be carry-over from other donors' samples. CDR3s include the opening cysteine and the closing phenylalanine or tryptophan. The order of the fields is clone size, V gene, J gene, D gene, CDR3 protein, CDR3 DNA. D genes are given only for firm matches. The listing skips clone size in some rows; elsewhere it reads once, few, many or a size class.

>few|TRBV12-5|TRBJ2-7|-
CASGGPGHEQYF
TGTGCTAGTGGCGGCCCAGGGCACGAGCAGTACTTC
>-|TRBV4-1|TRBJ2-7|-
CASSHPGQRAYEQYF
TGCGCCAGCAGCCACCCCGGTCAGCGCGCCTACGAGCAGTACTTC
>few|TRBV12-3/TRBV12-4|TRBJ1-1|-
CASSLMRGGTEAFF
TGTGCCAGCAGTTTGATGCGGGGAGGCACTGAAGCTTTCTTT
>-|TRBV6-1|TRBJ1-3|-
CVAGGSGNTIYF
TGTGTCGCTGGGGGGTCTGGAAACACCATATATTTT
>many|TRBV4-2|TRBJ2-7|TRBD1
CATSQGAGNEQYF
TGTGCCACGTCACAGGGGGCAGGGAACGAGCAGTACTTC
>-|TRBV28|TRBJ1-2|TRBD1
CASSLYRDRSYGYTF
TGTGCCAGCAGTTTGTACCGGGACAGGAGCTATGGCTACACCTTC
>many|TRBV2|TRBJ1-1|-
CASNRGMGARPFF
TGTGCCAGCAACCGAGGGATGGGGGCTAGACCTTTCTTT
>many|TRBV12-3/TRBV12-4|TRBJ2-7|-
CASRGGRGLYF
TGTGCCAGCAGGGGGGGACGAGGGCTGTACTTC
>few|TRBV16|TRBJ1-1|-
CASSQSAGLNTEAFF
TGTGCCAGCAGCCAATCGGCCGGGTTGAACACTGAAGCTTTCTTT
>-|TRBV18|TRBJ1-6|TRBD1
CASSPSQGGNSPLHF
TGTGCCAGCTCACCCTCACAGGGGGGAAATTCACCCCTCCACTTT